The sequence of this T cell receptor beta chain was determined in a study of T-cell reconstitution after alpha-beta-depleted transplantation in children (dated by TCRdb to about 2016). In the study overall: Using TCR repertoire profiling, the study followed T-cell immune reconstitution in a quantitative way in children after TCRalphabeta/CD19-depleted allogeneic hematopoietic cell transplantation.

Library preparation employed PCR. Reads for this sample came from an Illumina HiSeq 2500. TCR libraries were prepared with molecular barcoding, using unique molecular identifiers to normalize TCRbeta repertoire quantification. TCRdb took the public reads, trimmed them with fastp at Q25, ran MiXCR for clone calling and kept in-frame beta chains. All rows with the same CDR3 protein become a single entry with the most common DNA and genes. The sample yields 450,000 to 600,000 distinct CDR3 sequences; approximately 20% were counted once. The ten largest clones capture 3% to 4% of the sample. This clonotype was recorded at least ten times. Its antigen is currently not known. Qualities for individual bases were not recorded, and no much larger clone is one base off. The CDR3 spans 12 residues, from the cysteine through the phenylalanine. The CDR3 DNA has 36 bases and is translated from base 1. V drops 3 bases and J drops 7 bases, leaving 10 bases in between. CDR1 SGHRS and CDR2 YFSETQ are derived from the germline V gene.

The receptor's source is a human donor who donated a stem cell graft to a child with acute lymphoblastic leukemia. The sample here was PBMCs from the stem cell graft donor, taken from the stem cell graft. The sequence is built from TRBV5-1 and TRBJ2-5, with the D gene uncertain. Read as DNA, the sequence is TGCGCCAGCAGCTGGACCGGCGGGACCCAGTACTTC. This encodes CASSWTGGTQYF.